This T cell receptor (beta chain) was identified in a study of Ad26.COV2.S vaccination and SARS-CoV-2 variants. As to treatment: around 19 received Ad26.COV2.S at low or high dose, single or two shots; roughly five received placebo; per-sample allocation not given. It was on day 63 after the first vaccine or placebo injection that samples were taken. Built on an Ad26 vector, the vaccine expressed Wuhan-strain SARS-CoV-2 spike. Sequencing used immunoSEQ multiplex PCR; TCRdb keeps in-frame clones, though not all of them. The sample includes around 400,000 clones, roughly 85% seen only once; the top ten take around 7.3%. The germline V and J ends were trimmed by 0 bases and 4 bases, with 9 bases remaining between them. The CDR3 length is 13 residues. Germline-derived CDR1 and CDR2 are GTSNPN and SVGIG (reference sequence).

The rearrangement links TRBV30 to TRBJ2-5; no clear D. The sample consisted of peripheral blood, taken in a trial of Ad26.COV2.S vaccine versus placebo. The sequence came from a person between 18 and 59 years old who received the Ad26.COV2.S COVID-19 vaccine or a placebo. The CDR3 sequence: CAWSVQGRETQYF. CDR3 sequence (DNA): TGTGCCTGGAGTGTACAAGGGCGAGAGACCCAGTACTTC.